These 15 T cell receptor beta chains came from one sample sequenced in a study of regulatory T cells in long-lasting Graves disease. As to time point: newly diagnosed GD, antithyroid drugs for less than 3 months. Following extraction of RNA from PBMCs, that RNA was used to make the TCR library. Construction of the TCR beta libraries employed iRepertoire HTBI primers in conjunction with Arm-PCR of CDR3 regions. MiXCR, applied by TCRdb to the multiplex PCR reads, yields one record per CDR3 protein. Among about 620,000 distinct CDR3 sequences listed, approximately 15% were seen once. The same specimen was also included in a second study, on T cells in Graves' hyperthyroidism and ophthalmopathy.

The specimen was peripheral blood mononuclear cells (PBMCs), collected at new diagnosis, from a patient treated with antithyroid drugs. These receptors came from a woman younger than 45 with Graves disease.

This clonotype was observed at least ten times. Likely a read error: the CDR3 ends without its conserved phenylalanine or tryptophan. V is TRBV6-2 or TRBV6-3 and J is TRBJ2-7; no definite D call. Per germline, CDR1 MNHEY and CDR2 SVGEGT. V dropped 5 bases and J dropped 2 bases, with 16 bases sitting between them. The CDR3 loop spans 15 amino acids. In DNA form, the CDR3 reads TGTGCCAGCAGTGATTGGTCGGGCCCAACCTACGAGCAGTACCTC. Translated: CASSDWSGPTYEQYL.

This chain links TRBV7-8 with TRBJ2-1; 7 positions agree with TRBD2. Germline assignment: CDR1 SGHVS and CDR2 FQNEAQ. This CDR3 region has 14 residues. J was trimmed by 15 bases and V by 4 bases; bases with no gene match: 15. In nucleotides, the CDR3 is TGTGCCAGCAGCTCTGTGGGGCGGGAGAGTCGTCGGTTCTTC. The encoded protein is CASSSVGRESRRFF.

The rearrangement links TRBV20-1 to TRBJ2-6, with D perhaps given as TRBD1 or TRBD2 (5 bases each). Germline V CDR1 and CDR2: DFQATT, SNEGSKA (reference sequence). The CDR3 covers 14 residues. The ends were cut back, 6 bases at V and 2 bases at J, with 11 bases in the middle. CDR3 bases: TGCAGTGCGGGGCCGGGGACTGGGGCCAACGTCCTGACTTTC. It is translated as CSAGPGTGANVLTF.

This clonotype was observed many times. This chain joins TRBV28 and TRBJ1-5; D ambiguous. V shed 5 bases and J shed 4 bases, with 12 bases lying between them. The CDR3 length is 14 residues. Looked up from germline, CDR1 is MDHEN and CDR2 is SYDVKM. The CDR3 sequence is CASSRVSLNQPQHF. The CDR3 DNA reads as TGTGCCAGCAGTAGGGTGTCCCTTAATCAGCCCCAGCATTTT.

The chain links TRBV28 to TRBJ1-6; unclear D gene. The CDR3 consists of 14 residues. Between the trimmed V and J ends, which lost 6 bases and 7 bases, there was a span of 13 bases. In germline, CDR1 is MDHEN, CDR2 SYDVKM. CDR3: CASRTAAGNSPLHF. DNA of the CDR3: TGTGCCAGCAGGACGGCAGCGGGAAATTCACCCCTCCACTTT.

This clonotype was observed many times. DNA for the CDR3: TGTGCCAGCAGGATACAGGGAGATGAAAAACTGTTTTTT. As protein: CASRIQGDEKLFF. V usage is TRBV7-9 and J usage is TRBJ1-4; a weak D match, TRBD1 (6 bases). V was shortened by 6 bases and J by 6 bases, with 11 bases between the two germline ends. This CDR3 has 13 amino acids. CDR1 is SEHNR, CDR2 FQNEAQ, per germline (reference sequence). Full variable domain (outside the CDR3, taken from reference TRBV7-9 and TRBJ1-4): DTGVSQNPRHKITKRGQNVTFRCDPISEHNRLYWYRQTLGQGPEFLTYFQNEAQLEKSRLLSDRFSAERPKGSFSTLEIQRTEQGDSAMYLCASRIQGDEKLFFGSGTQLSVL.

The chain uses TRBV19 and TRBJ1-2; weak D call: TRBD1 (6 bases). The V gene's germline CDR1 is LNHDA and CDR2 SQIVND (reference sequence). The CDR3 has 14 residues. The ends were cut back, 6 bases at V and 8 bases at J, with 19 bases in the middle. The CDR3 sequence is CASSRQVKLGGYTF. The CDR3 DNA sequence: TGTGCCAGTAGCCGACAGGTTAAGTTGGGAGGCTACACCTTC.

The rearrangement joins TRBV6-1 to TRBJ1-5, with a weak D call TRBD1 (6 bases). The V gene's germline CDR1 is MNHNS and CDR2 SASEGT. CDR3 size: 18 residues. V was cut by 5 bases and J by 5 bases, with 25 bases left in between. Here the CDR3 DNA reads TGTGCCAGCAGTCGATACAGGGCCATACAACAGCAATATCAGCCCCAGCATTTT. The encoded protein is CASSRYRAIQQQYQPQHF.

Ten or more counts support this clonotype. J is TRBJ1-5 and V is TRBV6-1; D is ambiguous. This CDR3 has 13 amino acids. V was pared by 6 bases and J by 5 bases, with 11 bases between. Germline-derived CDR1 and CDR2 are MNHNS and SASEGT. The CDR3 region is CASRADGYQPQHF. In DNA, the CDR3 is TGTGCCAGCAGGGCGGATGGCTATCAGCCCCAGCATTTT.

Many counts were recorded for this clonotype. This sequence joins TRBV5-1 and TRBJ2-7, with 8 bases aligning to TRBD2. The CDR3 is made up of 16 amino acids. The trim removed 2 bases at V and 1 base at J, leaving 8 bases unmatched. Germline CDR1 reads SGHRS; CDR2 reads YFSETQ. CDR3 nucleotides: TGCGCCAGCAGCTTATCGGGGGGGGTCGCATCCTACGAGCAGTACTTC. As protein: CASSLSGGVASYEQYF.

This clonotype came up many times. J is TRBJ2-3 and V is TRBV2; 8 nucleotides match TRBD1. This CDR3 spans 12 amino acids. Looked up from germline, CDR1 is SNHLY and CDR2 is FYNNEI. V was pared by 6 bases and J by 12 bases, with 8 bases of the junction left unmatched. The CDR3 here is CASREDRATQYF. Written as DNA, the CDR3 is TGTGCCAGCAGAGAGGACAGGGCGACCCAGTATTTT.

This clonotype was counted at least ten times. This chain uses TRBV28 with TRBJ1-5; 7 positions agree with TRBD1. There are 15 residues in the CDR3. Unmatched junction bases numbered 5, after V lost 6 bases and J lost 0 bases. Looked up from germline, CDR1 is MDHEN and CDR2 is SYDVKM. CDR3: CASRRGQSSNQPQHF. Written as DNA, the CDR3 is TGTGCCAGCAGAAGGGGACAGTCTAGCAATCAGCCCCAGCATTTT.

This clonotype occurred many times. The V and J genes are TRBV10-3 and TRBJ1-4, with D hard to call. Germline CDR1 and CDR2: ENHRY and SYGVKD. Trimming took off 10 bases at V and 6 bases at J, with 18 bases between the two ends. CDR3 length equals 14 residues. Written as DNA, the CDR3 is TGTGCCAGCCGGCCGGGCCCCGCGGATGAAAAACTGTTTTTT. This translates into CASRPGPADEKLFF.

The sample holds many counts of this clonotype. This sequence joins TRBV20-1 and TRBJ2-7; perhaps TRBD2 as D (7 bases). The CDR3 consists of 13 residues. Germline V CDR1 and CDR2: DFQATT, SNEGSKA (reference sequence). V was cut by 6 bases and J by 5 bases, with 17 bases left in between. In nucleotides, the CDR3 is TGCAGTGCAAGTTATCCGGGGGGCCACGAGCAGTACTTC. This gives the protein CSASYPGGHEQYF.

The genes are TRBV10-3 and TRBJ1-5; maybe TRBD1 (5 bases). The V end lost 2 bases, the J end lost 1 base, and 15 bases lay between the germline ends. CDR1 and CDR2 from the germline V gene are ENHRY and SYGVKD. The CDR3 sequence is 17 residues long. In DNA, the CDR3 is TGTGCCATCAGTGAGAGAGTGGTAGGGGACAGCAATCAGCCCCAGCATTTT. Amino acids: CAISERVVGDSNQPQHF.